Presented here are 27 T cell receptor beta chains from one specimen sequenced in a study of T cells after somatic rescue of genetic block. Assay used: immunoSEQ multiplex PCR; TCRdb lists only in-frame clones, some missing. The sample contains 50,000 to 60,000 clones, roughly 96% of which appear only once. The material sequenced was peripheral blood mononuclear cells (PBMCs). The receptors were sampled from a child less than two years old.

V usage is TRBV6-6 and J usage is TRBJ1-2, with D hard to call. The CDR3 loop spans 14 amino acids. V was trimmed by 2 bases and J by 5 bases, leaving 12 bases between them. Germline V gene lookup returns CDR1 MNHNY and CDR2 SVGAGI (reference sequence). Here the CDR3 DNA reads TGTGCCAGCAGTTACGGGGTAGTCGGATATGGCTACACCTTC. Protein: CASSYGVVGYGYTF.

This clone was seen more than once but under ten times. This chain connects TRBV4-2 to TRBJ2-7; D uncertain. This CDR3 has 11 amino acids. Germline V gives CDR1 LGHNA, CDR2 YNFKEQ. V shed 3 bases and J shed 4 bases, with 4 bases lying between them. CDR3 residues: CASSHGYEQYF. DNA of the CDR3: TGTGCCAGCAGCCACGGGTACGAGCAGTACTTC.

The chain is built from TRBV5-1 and TRBJ1-2; TRBD1 might be the D (6 bases). The germline V and J ends were trimmed by 0 bases and 2 bases, with 8 bases remaining between them. CDR3 length: 14 residues. Germline CDR1 reads SGHRS; CDR2 reads YFSETQ. CDR3 DNA sequence: TGCGCCAGCAGCTTGGGGGGGACAAACTATGGCTACACCTTC. This gives the protein CASSLGGTNYGYTF.

This clone was detected only once. The chain carries TRBV6-5 and TRBJ2-1; 7 nucleotides agree with TRBD2. The germline CDR1 and CDR2 sequences are MNHEY and SVGAGI. The length of the CDR3 is 13 residues. V shed 2 bases and J 9 bases; nucleotides not matched to a gene: 4. In nucleotides, the CDR3 is TGTGCCAGCAGTTACGGACTAGACGGTGAGCAGTTCTTC. This codes for CASSYGLDGEQFF.

CDR3 in DNA: TGTGCCAGCAGTTTCCGAAGGAGGGGCGAGCAGTACTTC. Residues: CASSFRRRGEQYF. The chain recombines TRBV28 with TRBJ2-7, with D perhaps matching TRBD2 (6 bases). CDR3 length: 13 residues. Germline loops: CDR1 MDHEN, CDR2 SYDVKM. V was clipped by 3 bases and J by 6 bases, with 12 bases between them.

The gene calls are TRBV19 and TRBJ1-2; D perhaps matches TRBD1 (5 bases). CDR3 length: 13 amino acids. Germline V gene data show CDR1 as LNHDA and CDR2 as SQIVND (reference sequence). The V gene lost 6 bases and the J gene lost 4 bases, with 12 bases spanning the gap. CDR3: CASRNRSPYGYTF. The CDR3 DNA reads TGTGCCAGTAGAAACAGGTCCCCCTATGGCTACACCTTC.

The rearrangement joins TRBV7-2 to TRBJ2-3, with 12 bases that match TRBD2. In germline, CDR1 is SGHTA, CDR2 FQGNSA. CDR3 length: 15 residues. Losses at the gene ends were 5 bases for V and 4 bases for J; bases not matched to a gene: 4. In DNA, the CDR3 is TGTGCCAGCAGCCCGGGACTAGCGGGCGCAGATACGCAGTATTTT. Encoded protein: CASSPGLAGADTQYF.

This chain links TRBV6-5 with TRBJ2-7, with 10 positions matching TRBD2. This CDR3 is built from 16 residues. The trim removed 0 bases at V and 3 bases at J, leaving 5 bases unmatched. Per the germline V gene, CDR1 is MNHEY and CDR2 is SVGAGI. The CDR3 coding sequence is TGTGCCAGCAGTTACTCGTCGGCTAGCGGGAGCTACGAGCAGTACTTC. Its protein is CASSYSSASGSYEQYF.

The V call is TRBV27, the J call TRBJ2-7; no clear D gene. Deletions cut 3 bases from V and 3 bases from J, with 6 bases between. Looked up from germline, CDR1 is MNHEY and CDR2 is SMNVEV (reference sequence). The CDR3 runs 12 residues. The chain's CDR3 is CASSFGGYEQYF. The CDR3 coding sequence is TGTGCCAGCAGTTTTGGCGGCTACGAGCAGTACTTC.

This sequence joins TRBV1 and TRBJ1-4. TRBV1 is a recognized pseudogene. The CDR3 is 13 amino acids. For the CDR3, the DNA is TGCACCAGCAGCCAGGGGGCTAATGAAAAACTGTTTTTT. Protein sequence: CTSSQGANEKLFF.

A few counts support this clone. This sequence joins TRBV4-2 and TRBJ1-1; a possible D gene is TRBD1 (6 bases). V lost 4 bases, J lost 3 bases, and 12 bases lay in between. The CDR3 runs 14 residues. Germline V gene sequence: CDR1 LGHNA, CDR2 YNFKEQ. CDR3: CASSLADSYTEAFF. In DNA form, the CDR3 reads TGTGCCAGCAGCCTAGCGGACAGCTACACTGAAGCTTTCTTT.

This clone came up once. J is TRBJ2-7 and V is TRBV10-2; no clear D gene. The germline CDR1 and CDR2 sequences are WSHSY and SAAADI. V lost 3 bases, J lost 3 bases, and 6 bases lay in between. This CDR3 has 12 amino acids. For the CDR3, the DNA is TGCGCCAGCAGTGATGATGACTACGAGCAGTACTTC. It encodes CASSDDDYEQYF.

The count of this clone is one. This chain uses TRBV23-1 with TRBJ1-2; 8 nucleotides match TRBD1. TRBV23-1 is marked as an open reading frame, function uncertain. The CDR3 is 12 amino acids. V shed 6 bases and J 4 bases; nucleotides not matched to a gene: 1. In DNA, the CDR3 is TGCGCCAGCAGCGACAGGGGCTATGGCTACACCTTC. Its translation is CASSDRGYGYTF.

CDR3 residues: CASQPGLNREGELFF. CDR3 sequence (DNA): TGTGCCAGCCAACCGGGACTAAACCGCGAAGGGGAGCTGTTTTTT. The genes are TRBV19 and TRBJ2-2; 7 bases map to TRBD2. This CDR3 comprises 15 residues. Germline trimming cut 9 bases from V and 8 bases from J; bases unmatched to any gene: 15. Germline-derived CDR1 and CDR2 are LNHDA and SQIVND (reference sequence).

The J gene is TRBJ2-2, the V gene TRBV4-3; possible D gene TRBD1, 6 bases. Germline CDR1 is LGHNA and CDR2 is YSLEER. This CDR3 spans 14 amino acids. Trimming removed 5 bases from V and 4 bases from J, with 11 bases in between. Here the CDR3 DNA reads TGCGCCAGCAGCGGGCAGGGGCGCACCGGGGAGCTGTTTTTT. It encodes CASSGQGRTGELFF.

V usage is TRBV9 and J usage is TRBJ2-3; perhaps TRBD2 as D (5 bases). V lost 1 base and J 0 bases, leaving 9 bases between the germline ends. This CDR3 comprises 15 residues. CDR1 is SGDLS, CDR2 YYNGEE, per germline. This chain's CDR3 is CASSVTLGSTDTQYF. CDR3 DNA sequence: TGTGCCAGCAGCGTAACACTAGGTAGCACAGATACGCAGTATTTT.

J is TRBJ1-1 and V is TRBV5-1, with 9 bases matching TRBD1. This CDR3 has 14 amino acids. V shed 5 bases and J 6 bases; nucleotides not matched to a gene: 8. In germline, CDR1 is SGHRS, CDR2 YFSETQ. The CDR3 DNA sequence: TGCGCCAGCAGTTGGACAGGGGCGCCGGCTGAAGCTTTCTTT. It codes for CASSWTGAPAEAFF.

The CDR3 sequence is CSVDGDEQYF. Written as DNA, the CDR3 is TGCAGCGTTGATGGGGACGAGCAGTACTTC. This sequence joins TRBV29-1 and TRBJ2-7; no definite D call. This CDR3 has 10 residues. The germline V gene has CDR1 SQVTM and CDR2 ANQGSEA. V was clipped by 3 bases and J by 5 bases, with 5 bases between them.

This clone was observed a single time. The chain uses TRBV7-2 and TRBJ2-1; 10 bases map to TRBD1. This CDR3 has 15 residues. J lost 0 bases, V lost 6 bases, and 2 bases had no gene match. Germline V CDR1 and CDR2: SGHTA, FQGNSA. Here the CDR3 DNA reads TGTGCCAGCAGTTGGACAGGGGGCTCCTACAATGAGCAGTTCTTC. This codes for CASSWTGGSYNEQFF.

A word on this clone: The same CDR3 can be traced to other DNA sequences in this sample. The chain uses TRBV28 and TRBJ1-4; D is unclear. The CDR3 is 11 residues long. CDR1 and CDR2 (germline): MDHEN, SYDVKM. The V and J ends lost 2 bases and 8 bases respectively, with 3 bases between them. The CDR3 coding sequence is TGTGCCAGCAGTTTAGGGGAAAAACTGTTTTTT. This codes for CASSLGEKLFF.

This chain links TRBV21-1 with TRBJ2-1; no check of the table's D call, TRBD2, against the DNA was made. TRBV21-1 is flagged as a pseudogene. The CDR3 runs to 15 residues. In DNA, the CDR3 is TGTGCCAGCAGCGGGACGGGAGTCTCCTACAATGAGCAGTTCTTC. It yields the protein CASSGTGVSYNEQFF.

The rearrangement uses TRBV4-1 and TRBJ1-1, with no clear D. The CDR3 is 15 amino acids. Germline loops: CDR1 MGHRA, CDR2 YSYEKL. Deletions cut 1 base from V and 4 bases from J, with 13 bases between. The CDR3 here is CASSQAIQTATEAFF. For the CDR3, the DNA is TGCGCCAGCAGCCAAGCCATCCAAACGGCCACTGAAGCTTTCTTT.

The chain couples TRBV29-1 to TRBJ1-2, with TRBD1 matching 7 bases. The CDR3 spans 13 residues. CDR1 and CDR2 from the germline V gene are SQVTM and ANQGSEA. V lost 6 bases, J lost 0 bases, and 4 bases stayed unmatched. The CDR3 bases are TGCAGCGTACAGGGGCGCTCTAACTATGGCTACACCTTC. Amino acid sequence: CSVQGRSNYGYTF.

This chain joins TRBV6-1 and TRBJ2-2; D unclear. The CDR3 runs 14 residues. Trimming took 2 bases from V and 1 from J, leaving 5 bases between them. Germline V gives CDR1 MNHNS, CDR2 SASEGT. This chain's CDR3 is CASSENWNTGELFF. CDR3 DNA: TGTGCCAGCAGTGAAAACTGGAACACCGGGGAGCTGTTTTTT.

The V and J genes are TRBV10-3 and TRBJ2-4; 12 bases are a match to TRBD2. CDR3 length: 15 residues. Germline V gene sequence: CDR1 ENHRY, CDR2 SYGVKD. V trimming: 6 bases; J trimming: 6 bases; junction bases outside the gene matches: 6. The CDR3 DNA follows: TGTGCCATCAGGAGCGGACTAGCGGGACCAAACATTCAGTACTTC. This codes for CAIRSGLAGPNIQYF.

This chain links TRBV5-6 with TRBJ1-1; D possibly corresponds to TRBD1 (6 bases). CDR3 length: 15 amino acids. With 0 bases removed from V and 4 bases from J, the gap between germline ends came to 13 bases. CDR1 is SGHDT, CDR2 YYEEEE, per germline. The CDR3 loop is CASSLVGGASTEAFF. The CDR3 region has the DNA TGTGCCAGCAGCTTGGTTGGGGGGGCAAGCACTGAAGCTTTCTTT. Together with reference TRBV5-6 and TRBJ1-1, the CDR3 gives the full variable domain: DAGVTQSPTHLIKTRGQQVTLRCSPKSGHDTVSWYQQALGQGPQFIFQYYEEEERQRGNFPDRFSGHQFPNYSSELNVNALLLGDSALYLCASSLVGGASTEAFFGQGTRLTVV.

This chain links TRBV5-1 with TRBJ2-5; the match to TRBD1 covers 7 bases. CDR3 size: 13 residues. V shed 2 bases and J 5 bases; nucleotides not matched to a gene: 3. Germline V lookup: CDR1 SGHRS, CDR2 YFSETQ. The CDR3 spells CASSLRGPETQYF. The CDR3 coding sequence is TGCGCCAGCAGCTTAAGGGGGCCTGAGACCCAGTACTTC.